Following are 18 T cell receptor beta chains from one sample sequenced in a study of CD8+ T cells in alopecia areata. The treatment denotes: oral pan-JAK inhibitor, 5-10 mg twice daily. RNA was extracted and reverse transcribed into cDNA as the sequencing template. Sequencing used immunoSEQ multiplex PCR; TCRdb keeps in-frame clones, though not all of them. The sample shows 150,000 to 200,000 clones, under 80% of them seen only once. The sample was CD4+ T cells sorted from blood, taken around week 50, from a patient treated with tofacitinib. The source is a human donor with alopecia areata.

The chain has TRBV30 and TRBJ1-2, with D possibly being TRBD1 (6 bases). With 3 bases removed from V and 3 bases from J, the gap between germline ends came to 11 bases. CDR3 size: 13 residues. Germline loops: CDR1 GTSNPN, CDR2 SVGIG (reference sequence). The CDR3 DNA is TGTGCCTGGAGATTTACAGGGCACTATGGCTACACCTTC. Amino acid sequence: CAWRFTGHYGYTF.

The chain uses TRBV7-9 and TRBJ1-1; possibly TRBD1 for D (5 bases). The CDR3 length is 14 residues. The germline V gene encodes CDR1 SEHNR and CDR2 FQNEAQ (reference sequence). V lost 6 bases to trimming and J lost 3 bases, with 14 bases between them. CDR3 nucleotides: TGTGCCAGCAGTCTCAACAGGCCGGACACTGAAGCTTTCTTT. This encodes CASSLNRPDTEAFF.

The chain combines TRBV25-1 with TRBJ2-6; tentatively, D is TRBD1 (5 bases). Germline V gene data show CDR1 as MGHDK and CDR2 as SYGVNS. V lost 3 bases and J lost 1, with 10 bases in between. The CDR3 extends over 16 amino acids. In DNA, the CDR3 is TGTGCCAGCAGTGACAGGGTGGGATCTGGGGCCAACGTCCTGACTTTC. It yields the protein CASSDRVGSGANVLTF.

This clone was counted between two and nine times. The CDR3 region has the DNA TGTGCCAGCAGCCCAGACGGGAGGGGGAACACTGAAGCTTTCTTT. Translated, it gives CASSPDGRGNTEAFF. The chain couples TRBV7-2 to TRBJ1-1, with a possible D match to TRBD1 (5 bases). CDR3 length: 15 residues. V gave up 5 bases and J gave up 1 base, with 14 bases separating them. Germline assignment: CDR1 SGHTA and CDR2 FQGNSA. Supplemented by reference TRBV7-2 and TRBJ1-1, the full variable domain reads GAGVSQSPSNKVTEKGKDVELRCDPISGHTALYWYRQSLGQGLEFLIYFQGNSAPDKSGLPSDRFSAERTGGSVSTLTIQRTQQEDSAVYLCASSPDGRGNTEAFFGQGTRLTVV.

The rearrangement uses TRBV7-2 and TRBJ2-5; 7 nucleotides match TRBD1. CDR1 is SGHTA and CDR2 is FQGNSA in the germline V gene. V was clipped by 5 bases and J by 4 bases; unmatched bases: 10. The CDR3 has 15 residues. The CDR3 reads CASSERQGRVETQYF. In DNA form, the CDR3 reads TGTGCCAGCAGCGAACGACAGGGAAGGGTAGAGACCCAGTACTTC.

The CDR3 DNA reads TGTGCCAGCAGCTCCTCACTCGGCGCCAATTCACCCCTCCACTTT. Encoded protein: CASSSSLGANSPLHF. This chain joins TRBV13 and TRBJ1-6; D not certain. The V end was cut by 4 bases, the J end by 7 bases, with 14 bases between. This CDR3 comprises 15 residues. Germline loops: CDR1 PRHDT, CDR2 FYEKMQ (reference sequence).

The chain carries TRBV12-5 and TRBJ2-5; unclear D gene. V was clipped by 0 bases and J by 8 bases, with 7 bases between them. CDR1 and CDR2 from the germline V gene are LGHNT and FRNRAP. The CDR3 is made up of 12 amino acids. CDR3 residues: CASGLVLDTQYF. The CDR3 DNA follows: TGTGCTAGTGGTTTGGTACTGGACACCCAGTACTTC.

This chain links TRBV4-3 with TRBJ2-3; D unresolved. The germline gives CDR1 LGHNA, CDR2 YSLEER. The germline V and J ends were trimmed by 1 base and 4 bases, with 9 bases remaining between them. This CDR3 spans 14 amino acids. The CDR3 nucleotides are TGCGCCAGCAGCCAAGTCGGTGGCGCAGATACGCAGTATTTT. The encoded protein is CASSQVGGADTQYF.

V usage is TRBV12-5 and J usage is TRBJ1-1; 8 bases are shared with TRBD1. This CDR3 comprises 14 residues. The trim removed 4 bases at V and 3 bases at J, leaving 4 bases unmatched. Germline CDR1 is LGHNT and CDR2 is FRNRAP. The CDR3: CASGSPTGDTEAFF. As DNA, the CDR3 is TGTGCTAGTGGTTCCCCGACAGGGGACACTGAAGCTTTCTTT.

The rearrangement joins TRBV23-1 to TRBJ1-2, with 7 positions matching TRBD1. TRBV23-1 qualifies as an ORF whose function is uncertain. The CDR3 extends over 15 amino acids. The V segment lost 2 bases and the J segment 2 bases; nucleotides outside the gene matches: 5. The CDR3 DNA follows: TGCGCCAGCAGTCAAGGGGACAGCCAGAACTATGGCTACACCTTC. Residues: CASSQGDSQNYGYTF.

The rearrangement joins TRBV18 to TRBJ2-7; no clear D gene. CDR1 KGHSH and CDR2 LQKENI come from the germline V gene. Trimming took 3 bases from V and 3 from J, leaving 9 bases between them. The CDR3 loop spans 13 amino acids. The CDR3 here is CASSPPQDYEQYF. Here the CDR3 DNA reads TGTGCCAGCTCACCTCCCCAGGACTACGAGCAGTACTTC.

The V call is TRBV6-1, the J call TRBJ2-7; a possible D gene is TRBD1 (6 bases). Trimming shortened V by 2 bases and J by 4 bases, and 12 bases separated the two germline ends. The CDR3 sequence is 14 residues long. Germline V CDR1 and CDR2: MNHNS, SASEGT. As DNA, the CDR3 is TGTGCCAGCAGTGAAATGTGGGGGCCGTACGAGCAGTACTTC. Protein: CASSEMWGPYEQYF.

The CDR3 DNA sequence: TGTGCCACCAGCAGATTATCCGGGATACGTGCCACCGGGGAGCTGTTTTTT. Translated: CATSRLSGIRATGELFF. The gene calls are TRBV15 and TRBJ2-2, with TRBD2 as a possible D gene (5 bases). The germline CDR1 and CDR2 sequences are LNHNV and YYDKDF (reference sequence). This CDR3 has 17 amino acids. The ends were cut back, 2 bases at V and 4 bases at J, with 17 bases in the middle.

The rearrangement joins TRBV30 to TRBJ1-1; a weak D match, TRBD1 (6 bases). CDR3 length: 15 amino acids. Germline CDR1 and CDR2: GTSNPN and SVGIG (reference sequence). Trimming left V 0 bases short and J 4 bases short, with 15 bases between. CDR3 sequence (DNA): TGTGCCTGGAGTGTTATGGGGCAGGGGAGCACTGAAGCTTTCTTT. Its translation is CAWSVMGQGSTEAFF. Variable domain in full (rest from reference TRBV30 and TRBJ1-1): SQTIHQWPATLVQPVGSPLSLECTVEGTSNPNLYWYRQAAGRGLQLLFYSVGIGQISSEVPQNLSASRPQDRQFILSSKKLLLSDSGFYLCAWSVMGQGSTEAFFGQGTRLTVV.

V gene TRBV5-6 combines with J gene TRBJ2-1; D remains ambiguous. This CDR3 contains 16 residues. Germline V gene lookup returns CDR1 SGHDT and CDR2 YYEEEE. The ends were cut back, 5 bases at V and 2 bases at J, with 17 bases in the middle. The CDR3 DNA reads as TGTGCCAGCAGGAACTACCGGGTAGGGACCTACAATGAGCAGTTCTTC. It is translated as CASRNYRVGTYNEQFF.

This clone was recorded only once. The CDR3: CATSSNQGDEQFF. The CDR3, as DNA: TGTGCCACCAGCAGTAATCAGGGGGACGAGCAGTTCTTC. The V call is TRBV15, the J call TRBJ2-1; TRBD1 matches 7 bases. V was clipped by 3 bases and J by 10 bases; unmatched bases: 6. Germline V lookup: CDR1 LNHNV, CDR2 YYDKDF (reference sequence). The CDR3 is made up of 13 amino acids. Together with reference TRBV15 and TRBJ2-1, the CDR3 gives the full variable domain: DAMVIQNPRYQVTQFGKPVTLSCSQTLNHNVMYWYQQKSSQAPKLLFHYYDKDFNNEADTPDNFQSRRPNTSFCFLDIRSPGLGDTAMYLCATSSNQGDEQFFGPGTRLTVL.

The chain uses TRBV27 and TRBJ2-7; D tentatively fits TRBD1 or TRBD2 (5 bases each). The CDR3 is 15 amino acids. The germline CDR1 and CDR2 sequences are MNHEY and SMNVEV (reference sequence). Trimming removed 2 bases from V and 1 base from J, with 12 bases in between. The CDR3 spells CASSLRQGESYEQYF. DNA of the CDR3: TGTGCCAGCAGTTTAAGGCAGGGAGAGTCCTACGAGCAGTACTTC.

This clone was seen many times. The rearrangement uses TRBV11-3 and TRBJ2-1; TRBD1 or TRBD2 may be the D gene (6 bases each). The CDR3 is 16 amino acids. The germline V gene has CDR1 SGHNT and CDR2 YENEEA. V was cut by 5 bases and J by 3 bases, with 17 bases left in between. CDR3 sequence reads: CASSRPRGPHYNEQFF. The CDR3, as DNA: TGTGCCAGCAGCAGACCCCGGGGGCCCCACTACAATGAGCAGTTCTTC.